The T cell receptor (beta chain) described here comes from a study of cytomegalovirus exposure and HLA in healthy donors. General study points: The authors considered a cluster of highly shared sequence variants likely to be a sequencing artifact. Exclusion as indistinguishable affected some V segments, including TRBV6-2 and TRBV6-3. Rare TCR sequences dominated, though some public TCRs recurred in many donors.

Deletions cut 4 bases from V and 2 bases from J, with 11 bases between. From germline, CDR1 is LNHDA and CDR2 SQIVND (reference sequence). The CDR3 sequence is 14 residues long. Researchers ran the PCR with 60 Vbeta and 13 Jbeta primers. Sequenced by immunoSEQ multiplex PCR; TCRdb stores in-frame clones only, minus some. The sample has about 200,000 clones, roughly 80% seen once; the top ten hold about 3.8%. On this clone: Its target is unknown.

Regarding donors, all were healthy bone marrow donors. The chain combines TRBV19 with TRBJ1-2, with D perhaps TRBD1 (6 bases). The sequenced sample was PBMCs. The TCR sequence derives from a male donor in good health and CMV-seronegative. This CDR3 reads CASSRTDLNYGYTF. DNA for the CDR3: TGTGCCAGTAGTAGGACAGATTTAAACTATGGCTACACCTTC.